A single sample gave rise to the 15 T cell receptor beta chains below, sequenced in a study of blood T cell repertoires in COVID-19. Clones were sequenced by immunoSEQ multiplex PCR, and TCRdb holds only the in-frame ones, with some missing. The top ten clones hold just over 9% of a sample with some 140,000 clones, roughly 80% of them seen once. The sample was PBMCs or T cells enriched from blood (not recorded which). These receptors originate from a man aged 50 to 59 who had recovered from COVID-19.

This chain uses TRBV6-2 or TRBV6-3 with TRBJ2-3; 8 bases map to TRBD2. The V segment lost 4 bases and the J segment 6 bases; nucleotides outside the gene matches: 9. CDR3 length: 15 residues. Germline-derived CDR1 and CDR2 are MNHEY and SVGEGT. CDR3 in amino acids: CASSLELRGGDTQYF. The DNA for the CDR3 is TGTGCCAGCAGTTTAGAGCTGCGCGGGGGGGATACGCAGTATTTT.

This chain links TRBV28 with TRBJ1-2, with 7 positions matching TRBD1. CDR3 length: 14 residues. Per germline, CDR1 MDHEN and CDR2 SYDVKM. V lost 3 bases and J lost 4; bases outside the gene matches: 5. This CDR3 reads CASSLRTGVYGYTF. CDR3 sequence (DNA): TGTGCCAGCAGTTTGCGGACAGGAGTCTATGGCTACACCTTC.

This chain joins TRBV6-4 and TRBJ1-6, with D possibly TRBD1 on 5 matching bases. The CDR3 spans 14 residues. Germline V gives CDR1 MRHNA, CDR2 SNTAGT. With 6 bases removed from V and 3 bases from J, the gap between germline ends came to 9 bases. CDR3 sequence reads: CASRGTGYNSPLHF. CDR3 DNA sequence: TGTGCCAGCAGAGGGACTGGCTATAATTCACCCCTCCACTTT.

This clone was recorded once. The CDR3 region has the DNA TGTGCCAGCTCACCACAGGGGGCCGGTACGCAGTATTTT. Translation gives CASSPQGAGTQYF. V and J are TRBV18 and TRBJ2-3; TRBD1 matches at 7 bases. The CDR3 contains 13 residues. Germline assignment: CDR1 KGHSH and CDR2 LQKENI. V lost 1 base to trimming and J lost 8 bases; unmatched junction nucleotides: 3.

The V gene is TRBV18, the J gene TRBJ2-3; TRBD2 agrees at 9 bases. There are 18 residues in the CDR3. V lost 2 bases and J lost 0; bases outside the gene matches: 9. The V gene's germline CDR1 is KGHSH and CDR2 LQKENI. The CDR3 is CASSPLASGATSTDTQYF. The CDR3 bases are TGTGCCAGCTCACCATTGGCTAGCGGGGCTACTAGCACAGATACGCAGTATTTT.

This sequence joins TRBV6-2 or TRBV6-3 and TRBJ2-3, with a possible D match to TRBD2 (6 bases). CDR1 is MNHEY, CDR2 SVGEGT, per germline. This CDR3 spans 15 amino acids. Trimming stripped 0 bases from V and 0 bases from J, with 7 bases between. CDR3 DNA: TGTGCCAGCAGTTACTCGGCGGGGAGCACAGATACGCAGTATTTT. It is translated as CASSYSAGSTDTQYF.

The J gene is TRBJ1-2, the V gene TRBV29-1, with D perhaps TRBD1 (6 bases). Germline V CDR1 and CDR2: SQVTM, ANQGSEA. V lost 5 bases, J lost 8 bases, and 21 bases lay in between. The CDR3 extends over 14 amino acids. The CDR3 region is CSVRVQGRYWGYTF. The DNA of the CDR3 is TGCAGCGTTAGAGTACAGGGCCGGTATTGGGGCTACACCTTC.

The chain links TRBV12-3 or TRBV12-4 to TRBJ1-4; D possibly corresponds to TRBD1 (6 bases). The CDR3 runs to 12 residues. V shed 2 bases and J shed 15 bases, with 13 bases lying between them. In nucleotides, the CDR3 is TGTGCCAGCAGTTTATATTCAGGGGTTGTGTTTTTT. This codes for CASSLYSGVVFF.

The chain uses TRBV10-3 and TRBJ1-2; TRBD1 is a possible D gene (5 bases). The germline gives CDR1 ENHRY, CDR2 SYGVKD. There are 16 residues in the CDR3. The V and J ends lost 6 bases and 3 bases respectively, with 20 bases between them. The CDR3 sequence: CAIRGLSGGMDYGYTF. DNA for the CDR3: TGTGCCATCAGGGGGCTCAGCGGAGGGATGGACTATGGCTACACCTTC.

The chain is built from TRBV5-1 and TRBJ1-6; 7 bases agree with TRBD1. The ends lost 0 bases at V and 7 bases at J; junction bases unmatched: 7. The CDR3 contains 16 residues. Germline values: CDR1 SGHRS, CDR2 YFSETQ. The CDR3 DNA reads as TGCGCCAGCAGCTTGGCCCTTGCAGGGGGAAATTCACCCCTCCACTTT. Translated: CASSLALAGGNSPLHF.

The chain employs TRBV30 and TRBJ2-5, with 10 bases aligning to TRBD2. Germline CDR1 GTSNPN, CDR2 SVGIG (reference sequence). V dropped 7 bases and J dropped 3; count of bases not matched to a gene: 14. The CDR3 extends over 16 amino acids. The CDR3 region is CAYSGGTPDRKETQYF. Written as DNA, the CDR3 is TGTGCCTATAGCGGGGGGACGCCCGACCGGAAAGAGACCCAGTACTTC.

The rearrangement joins TRBV19 to TRBJ1-6; no clear D gene. V lost 11 bases and J 10 bases, leaving 12 bases between the germline ends. The CDR3 is 11 residues long. CDR1 and CDR2 from the germline V gene are LNHDA and SQIVND (reference sequence). CDR3 sequence: CACRVQSPLHF. The CDR3 region has the DNA TGTGCCTGCCGGGTACAATCACCCCTCCACTTT.

The chain couples TRBV10-3 to TRBJ2-2; TRBD2 agrees at 10 bases. Germline V lookup: CDR1 ENHRY, CDR2 SYGVKD. The junction had 9 bases not matched to a gene; V was cut back by 4 bases and J by 4 bases. This CDR3 spans 17 amino acids. Here the CDR3 reads CAISGGSGGPGTGELFF. The DNA of the CDR3 is TGTGCCATCAGTGGTGGTAGCGGGGGGCCGGGCACCGGGGAGCTGTTTTTT.

This clone has just a few counts. The V gene is TRBV2, the J gene TRBJ1-1; no definite D call. CDR3 size: 13 residues. CDR1 is SNHLY, CDR2 FYNNEI, per germline. The ends were cut back, 7 bases at V and 0 bases at J, with 9 bases in the middle. The CDR3 protein is CASTGNLNTEAFF. The CDR3 nucleotides are TGTGCCAGCACGGGGAATCTGAACACTGAAGCTTTCTTT.

This clone was counted a few times. The rearrangement links TRBV4-3 to TRBJ1-1; D perhaps matches TRBD1 (6 bases). V lost 4 bases and J lost 1, with 13 bases in between. In germline, CDR1 is LGHNA, CDR2 YSLEER. This CDR3 has 15 residues. CDR3 amino acids: CASSPGGGANTEAFF. The CDR3 DNA reads as TGCGCCAGCAGCCCCGGTGGGGGGGCGAACACTGAAGCTTTCTTT.